The 19 T cell receptor beta chains below were found in one sample sequenced in a study of CD8+ T cells in alopecia areata. Investigators isolated RNA and reverse transcribed it into cDNA to act as the sequencing template. Here immunoSEQ multiplex PCR was the method, and the copy in TCRdb shows in-frame clones only, minus some. The data hold 160,000 or so clones, with under 60% observed a single time. Sequenced here: CD8+ T cells sorted from blood, sampled at week 0. The origin of the receptors is a human donor with alopecia areata.

This chain joins TRBV6-5 and TRBJ2-7, with TRBD1 matching over 7 bases. Trimming at V came to 6 bases and at J to 4 bases, leaving 12 bases not matched to a gene. This CDR3 spans 15 amino acids. Germline CDR1 reads MNHEY; CDR2 reads SVGAGI. In DNA, the CDR3 is TGTGCCAGCAGCCCGACTGACAGGGATCGGTACGAGCAGTACTTC. Its protein is CASSPTDRDRYEQYF.

The chain uses TRBV11-3 and TRBJ2-6; no firm D call. From germline, CDR1 is SGHNT and CDR2 YENEEA. CDR3 length equals 15 residues. The germline V and J ends were trimmed by 4 bases and 0 bases, with 7 bases remaining between them. CDR3 bases: TGTGCCAGCAGCTATATTGACTCTGGGGCCAACGTCCTGACTTTC. As protein: CASSYIDSGANVLTF.

This chain joins TRBV15 and TRBJ2-7, with D possibly TRBD1 on 5 matching bases. The CDR3 runs 13 residues. The germline V gene encodes CDR1 LNHNV and CDR2 YYDKDF (reference sequence). V was clipped by 5 bases and J by 3 bases, with 11 bases between them. The CDR3: CATSPRQIYEQYF. DNA for the CDR3: TGTGCCACCAGCCCTCGACAGATCTACGAGCAGTACTTC. The whole variable domain, remainder taken from reference TRBV15 and TRBJ2-7, is DAMVIQNPRYQVTQFGKPVTLSCSQTLNHNVMYWYQQKSSQAPKLLFHYYDKDFNNEADTPDNFQSRRPNTSFCFLDIRSPGLGDTAMYLCATSPRQIYEQYFGPGTRLTVT.

This chain links TRBV2 with TRBJ2-7, with 8 bases matching TRBD1. This CDR3 spans 13 amino acids. From germline, CDR1 is SNHLY and CDR2 FYNNEI. V dropped 4 bases and J dropped 5; count of bases not matched to a gene: 4. The DNA of the CDR3 is TGTGCCAGCAGTGCGGCCAGGGGGCACGAGCAGTACTTC. Residues: CASSAARGHEQYF. Together with reference TRBV2 and TRBJ2-7, the CDR3 gives the full variable domain: EPEVTQTPSHQVTQMGQEVILRCVPISNHLYFYWYRQILGQKVEFLVSFYNNEISEKSEIFDDQFSVERPDGSNFTLKIRSTKLEDSAMYFCASSAARGHEQYFGPGTRLTVT.

This clone has just a few counts. The chain joins TRBV7-3 to TRBJ2-7, with unresolved D. The germline V gene has CDR1 SGHTA and CDR2 FQGTGA. V dropped 2 bases and J dropped 6 bases, with 11 bases sitting between them. The CDR3 length is 13 residues. In DNA form, the CDR3 reads TGTGCCAGCAGCTTAGGGCTGGGTGCCGAGCAGTACTTC. Protein product: CASSLGLGAEQYF.

V is TRBV7-9 and J is TRBJ1-2; 8 bases are a match to TRBD1. Germline trimming cut 5 bases from V and 3 bases from J; bases unmatched to any gene: 5. There are 14 residues in the CDR3. CDR1 SEHNR and CDR2 FQNEAQ come from the germline V gene (reference sequence). The CDR3 DNA reads as TGTGCCAGCAGCGACAGGGGCAGCGACTATGGCTACACCTTC. It is translated as CASSDRGSDYGYTF.

This chain joins TRBV4-2 and TRBJ2-7; D is perhaps TRBD2 (6 bases). V lost 3 bases and J lost 2, with 11 bases in between. CDR3 length equals 14 residues. Germline-derived CDR1 and CDR2 are LGHNA and YNFKEQ. CDR3 region: CASSQGAGTYEQYF. The DNA for the CDR3 is TGTGCCAGCAGCCAGGGCGCGGGAACCTACGAGCAGTACTTC.

This clone was observed a few times. The V call is TRBV10-3, the J call TRBJ2-7, with D possibly being TRBD2 (6 bases). This CDR3 is built from 14 residues. With 0 bases removed from V and 5 bases from J, the gap between germline ends came to 11 bases. Per germline, CDR1 ENHRY and CDR2 SYGVKD. The CDR3 here is CAISESVGGDEQYF. In DNA form, the CDR3 reads TGTGCCATCAGTGAGTCGGTCGGAGGGGACGAGCAGTACTTC.

This clone was seen more than once but under ten times. V is TRBV7-8 and J is TRBJ1-1; the D is unclear. The ends were cut back, 3 bases at V and 0 bases at J, with 5 bases in the middle. The CDR3 has 13 residues. Germline loops: CDR1 SGHVS, CDR2 FQNEAQ. Written as DNA, the CDR3 is TGTGCCAGCAGCTTTGGGATGAACACTGAAGCTTTCTTT. This encodes CASSFGMNTEAFF.

The chain uses TRBV13 and TRBJ1-2, with 7 bases aligning to TRBD1. The CDR3 spans 15 residues. In germline, CDR1 is PRHDT, CDR2 FYEKMQ (reference sequence). V lost 3 bases and J lost 4; bases outside the gene matches: 8. The DNA of the CDR3 is TGTGCCAGCAGCTTTCAGGGGGTCCGGGGCTATGGCTACACCTTC. It encodes CASSFQGVRGYGYTF.

This chain connects TRBV25-1 to TRBJ1-1; maybe TRBD1 (5 bases). CDR1 is MGHDK, CDR2 SYGVNS, per germline. The CDR3 has 13 amino acids. V was trimmed by 7 bases and J by 5 bases, leaving 14 bases between them. The DNA of the CDR3 is TGTGCCAGCATCCCCTCGGGGGGTACTGAAGCTTTCTTT. Translating it yields CASIPSGGTEAFF.

This chain links TRBV5-6 with TRBJ1-1; TRBD1 is a possible D gene (5 bases). Germline-derived CDR1 and CDR2 are SGHDT and YYEEEE. The V end was cut by 7 bases, the J end by 1 base, with 11 bases between. This CDR3 spans 13 amino acids. The CDR3 DNA sequence: TGTGCCAGCTCGTCTAGGGGGAACACTGAAGCTTTCTTT. It encodes CASSSRGNTEAFF.

This chain links TRBV5-4 with TRBJ2-7, with 9 bases identical to TRBD1. There are 12 residues in the CDR3. Trimming took 6 bases from V and 5 from J; bases not matched to a gene: 3. In germline, CDR1 is SGHNT, CDR2 YYREEE (reference sequence). In DNA, the CDR3 is TGTGCCAGCACAAGGACAGGGGACGAGCAGTACTTC. It is translated as CASTRTGDEQYF.

The gene calls are TRBV29-1 and TRBJ1-1; D is perhaps TRBD1 (6 bases). V was trimmed by 0 bases and J by 7 bases, leaving 6 bases between them. The germline gives CDR1 SQVTM, CDR2 ANQGSEA. This CDR3 comprises 11 residues. CDR3 protein: CSVEEQGEAFF. The DNA for the CDR3 is TGCAGCGTTGAAGAACAGGGTGAAGCTTTCTTT.

Written as DNA, the CDR3 is TGCGCCAGCAGTATAGACAGCGACAATGAGCAGTTCTTC. Encoded protein: CASSIDSDNEQFF. This chain links TRBV10-1 with TRBJ2-1; the D gene is possibly TRBD1 (5 bases). Germline V gives CDR1 WNHNN, CDR2 SYGVQD (reference sequence). CDR3 length equals 13 residues. V lost 5 bases, J lost 5 bases, and 10 bases lay in between.

The chain links TRBV12-5 to TRBJ1-5, with 8 bases matching TRBD1. Germline loops: CDR1 LGHNT, CDR2 FRNRAP. V shed 5 bases and J 3 bases; nucleotides not matched to a gene: 6. This CDR3 contains 15 residues. As DNA, the CDR3 is TGTGCTAGTGGTCCAACAGGGGGATCCAATCAGCCCCAGCATTTT. Encoded protein: CASGPTGGSNQPQHF.

This rearrangement joins TRBV29-1 to TRBJ2-1, with D uncertain. The CDR3 is made up of 10 amino acids. Germline V gene lookup returns CDR1 SQVTM and CDR2 ANQGSEA. V was trimmed by 5 bases and J by 12 bases, leaving 11 bases between them. The CDR3 sequence is CSVWTFRQFF. Here the CDR3 DNA reads TGCAGCGTTTGGACGTTTCGGCAGTTCTTC.

This chain links TRBV9 with TRBJ1-1; the match to TRBD1 covers 7 bases. The CDR3 has 15 residues. The V gene's germline CDR1 is SGDLS and CDR2 YYNGEE. V trimming: 0 bases; J trimming: 1 base; junction bases outside the gene matches: 3. In DNA form, the CDR3 reads TGTGCCAGCAGCGTAGCGAGACAGGGGAACACTGAAGCTTTCTTT. Protein: CASSVARQGNTEAFF.

V is TRBV4-1 and J is TRBJ2-2; the match to TRBD1 covers 8 bases. The CDR3 loop spans 15 amino acids. Per the germline V gene, CDR1 is MGHRA and CDR2 is YSYEKL. V gave up 4 bases and J gave up 8 bases; unmatched junction bases: 9. The CDR3 nucleotides are TGCGCCAGCAGCCCGGATGACAGGGGCGGTGGGGAGCTGTTTTTT. It is translated as CASSPDDRGGGELFF.